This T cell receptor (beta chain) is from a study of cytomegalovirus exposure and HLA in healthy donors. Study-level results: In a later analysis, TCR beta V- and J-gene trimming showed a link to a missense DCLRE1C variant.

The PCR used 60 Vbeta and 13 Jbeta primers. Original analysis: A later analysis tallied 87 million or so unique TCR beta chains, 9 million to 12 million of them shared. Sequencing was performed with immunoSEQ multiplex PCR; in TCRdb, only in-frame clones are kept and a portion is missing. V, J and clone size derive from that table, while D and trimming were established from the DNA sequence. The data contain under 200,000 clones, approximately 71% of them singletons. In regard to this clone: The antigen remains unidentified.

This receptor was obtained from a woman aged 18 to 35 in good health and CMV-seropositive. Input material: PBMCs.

The CDR3, as DNA: TGTGCCAGCAGTCCCAAGCGGGGGGGCTCCTACGAGCAGTACTTC. It codes for CASSPKRGGSYEQYF. J is TRBJ2-7 and V is TRBV27; 10 nucleotides line up with TRBD2. Trimming at V came to 5 bases and at J to 0 bases, leaving 4 bases not matched to a gene. The germline V gene has CDR1 MNHEY and CDR2 SMNVEV (reference sequence). The CDR3 spans 15 residues.